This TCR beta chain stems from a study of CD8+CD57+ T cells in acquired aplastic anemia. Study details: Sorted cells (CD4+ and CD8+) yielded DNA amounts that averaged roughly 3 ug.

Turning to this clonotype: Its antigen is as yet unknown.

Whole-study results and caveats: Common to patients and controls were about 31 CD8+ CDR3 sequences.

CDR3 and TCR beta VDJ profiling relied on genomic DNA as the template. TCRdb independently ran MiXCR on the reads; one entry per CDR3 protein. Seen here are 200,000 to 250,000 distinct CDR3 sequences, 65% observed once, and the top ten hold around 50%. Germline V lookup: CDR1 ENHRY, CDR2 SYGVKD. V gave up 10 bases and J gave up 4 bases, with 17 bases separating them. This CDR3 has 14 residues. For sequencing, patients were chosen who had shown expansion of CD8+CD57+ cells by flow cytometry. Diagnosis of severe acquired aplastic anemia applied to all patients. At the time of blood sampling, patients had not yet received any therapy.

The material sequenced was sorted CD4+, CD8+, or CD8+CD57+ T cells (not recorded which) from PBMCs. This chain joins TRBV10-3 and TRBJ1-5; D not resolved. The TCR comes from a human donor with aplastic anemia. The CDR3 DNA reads TGTGCCACGTCCGGGCCCTCGCTTAATCAGCCCCAGCATTTT. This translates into CATSGPSLNQPQHF.